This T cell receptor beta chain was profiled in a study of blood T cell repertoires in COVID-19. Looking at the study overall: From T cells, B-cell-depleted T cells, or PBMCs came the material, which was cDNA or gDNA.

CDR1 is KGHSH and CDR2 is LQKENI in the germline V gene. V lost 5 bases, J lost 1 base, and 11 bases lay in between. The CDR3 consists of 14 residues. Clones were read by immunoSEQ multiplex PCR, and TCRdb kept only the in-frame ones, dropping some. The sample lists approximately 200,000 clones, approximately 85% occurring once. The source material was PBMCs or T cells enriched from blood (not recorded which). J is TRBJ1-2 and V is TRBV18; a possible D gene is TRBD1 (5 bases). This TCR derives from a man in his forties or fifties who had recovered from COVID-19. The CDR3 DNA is TGTGCCAGCTCAGCGGGACTCAATAACTATGGCTACACCTTC. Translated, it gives CASSAGLNNYGYTF. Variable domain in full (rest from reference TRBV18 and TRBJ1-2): NAGVMQNPRHLVRRRGQEARLRCSPMKGHSHVYWYRQLPEEGLKFMVYLQKENIIDESGMPKERFSAEFPKEGPSILRIQQVVRGDSAAYFCASSAGLNNYGYTFGSGTRLTVV.